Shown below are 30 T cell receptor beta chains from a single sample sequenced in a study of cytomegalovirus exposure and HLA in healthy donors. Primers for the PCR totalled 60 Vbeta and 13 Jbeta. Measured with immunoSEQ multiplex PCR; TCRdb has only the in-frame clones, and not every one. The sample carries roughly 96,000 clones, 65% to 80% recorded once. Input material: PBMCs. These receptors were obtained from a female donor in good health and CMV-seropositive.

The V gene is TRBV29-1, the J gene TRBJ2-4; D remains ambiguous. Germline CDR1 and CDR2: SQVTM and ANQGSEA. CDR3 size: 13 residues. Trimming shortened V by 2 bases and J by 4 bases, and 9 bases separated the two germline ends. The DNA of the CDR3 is TGCAGCGTTGAACTACGACTGAAAAACATTCAGTACTTC. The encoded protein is CSVELRLKNIQYF.

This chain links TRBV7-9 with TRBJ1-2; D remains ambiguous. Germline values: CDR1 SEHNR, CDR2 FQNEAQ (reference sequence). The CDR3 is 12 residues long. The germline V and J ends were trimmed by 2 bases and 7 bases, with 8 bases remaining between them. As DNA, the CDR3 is TGTGCCAGCAGCTTACAAAGAGTTGGCTACACCTTC. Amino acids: CASSLQRVGYTF.

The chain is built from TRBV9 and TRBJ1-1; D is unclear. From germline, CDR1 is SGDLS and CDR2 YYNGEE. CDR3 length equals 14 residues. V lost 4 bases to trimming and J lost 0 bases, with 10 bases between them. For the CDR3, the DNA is TGTGCCAGCAGCCCACGGTTACTGAACACTGAAGCTTTCTTT. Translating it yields CASSPRLLNTEAFF.

CDR3 residues: CASSYAAGYGYTF. The CDR3 DNA follows: TGTGCCAGCAGTTACGCAGCAGGGTACGGCTACACCTTC. The rearrangement links TRBV6-5 to TRBJ1-2, with D possibly matching TRBD1 (5 bases). The V gene's germline CDR1 is MNHEY and CDR2 SVGAGI. The CDR3 contains 13 residues. Trimming shortened V by 2 bases and J by 8 bases, and 12 bases separated the two germline ends.

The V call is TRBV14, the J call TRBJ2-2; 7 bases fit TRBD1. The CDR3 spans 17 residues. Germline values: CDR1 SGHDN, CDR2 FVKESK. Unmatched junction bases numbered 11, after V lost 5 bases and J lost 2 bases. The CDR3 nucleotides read TGTGCCAGCAGCTTACTACGACAGGGATTAAACACCGGGGAGCTGTTTTTT. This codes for CASSLLRQGLNTGELFF.

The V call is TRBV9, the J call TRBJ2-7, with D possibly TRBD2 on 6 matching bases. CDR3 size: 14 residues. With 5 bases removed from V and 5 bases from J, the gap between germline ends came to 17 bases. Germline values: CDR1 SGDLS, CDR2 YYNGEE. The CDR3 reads CASSSRDWSHEQYF. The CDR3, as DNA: TGTGCCAGCAGTAGCCGGGACTGGTCCCACGAGCAGTACTTC.

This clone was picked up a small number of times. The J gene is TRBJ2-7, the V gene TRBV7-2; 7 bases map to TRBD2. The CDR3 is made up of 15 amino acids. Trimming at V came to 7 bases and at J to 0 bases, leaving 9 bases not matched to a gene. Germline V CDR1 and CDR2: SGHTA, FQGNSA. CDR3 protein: CASTRERTSSYEQYF. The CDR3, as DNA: TGTGCCAGCACAAGGGAGCGGACTAGCTCCTACGAGCAGTACTTC.

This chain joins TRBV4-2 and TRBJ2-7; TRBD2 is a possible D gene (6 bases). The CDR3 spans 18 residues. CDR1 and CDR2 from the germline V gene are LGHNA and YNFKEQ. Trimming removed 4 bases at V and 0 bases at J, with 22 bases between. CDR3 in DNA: TGTGCCAGCAGCCGAGACCCGGAGGGAGCGGCAAGCTCCTACGAGCAGTACTTC. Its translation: CASSRDPEGAASSYEQYF.

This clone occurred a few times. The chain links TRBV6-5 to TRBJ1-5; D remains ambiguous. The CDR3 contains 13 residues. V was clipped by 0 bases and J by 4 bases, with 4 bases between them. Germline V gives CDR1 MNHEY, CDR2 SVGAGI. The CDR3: CASSYSTNQPQHF. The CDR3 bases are TGTGCCAGCAGTTACTCCACAAATCAGCCCCAGCATTTT.

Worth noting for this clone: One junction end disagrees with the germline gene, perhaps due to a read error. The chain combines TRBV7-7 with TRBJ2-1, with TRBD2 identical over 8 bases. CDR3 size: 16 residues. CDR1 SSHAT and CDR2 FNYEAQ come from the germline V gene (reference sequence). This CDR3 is CASSSGGLVVPNEQFF. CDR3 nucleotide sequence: TGTGCTAGCAGCTCGGGGGGACTAGTGGTTCCGAATGAGCAGTTCTTC.

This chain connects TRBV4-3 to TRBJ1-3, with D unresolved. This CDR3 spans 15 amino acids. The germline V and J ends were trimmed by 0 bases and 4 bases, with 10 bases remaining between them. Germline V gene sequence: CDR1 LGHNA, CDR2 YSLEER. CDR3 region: CASSQDGSVGNTIYF. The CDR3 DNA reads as TGCGCCAGCAGCCAAGATGGGAGTGTAGGAAACACCATATATTTT.

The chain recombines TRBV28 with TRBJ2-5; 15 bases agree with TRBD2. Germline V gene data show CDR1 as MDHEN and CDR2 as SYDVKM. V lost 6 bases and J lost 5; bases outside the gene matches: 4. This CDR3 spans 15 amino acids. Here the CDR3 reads CASRGTSGGRETQYF. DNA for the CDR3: TGTGCCAGCAGGGGGACTAGCGGGGGGAGGGAGACCCAGTACTTC.

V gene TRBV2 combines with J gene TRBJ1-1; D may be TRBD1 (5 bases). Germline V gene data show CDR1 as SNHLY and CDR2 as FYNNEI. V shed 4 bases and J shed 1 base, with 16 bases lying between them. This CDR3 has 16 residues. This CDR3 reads CASSGVGGRRNTEAFF. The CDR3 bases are TGTGCCAGCAGTGGGGTGGGGGGACGCAGGAACACTGAAGCTTTCTTT.

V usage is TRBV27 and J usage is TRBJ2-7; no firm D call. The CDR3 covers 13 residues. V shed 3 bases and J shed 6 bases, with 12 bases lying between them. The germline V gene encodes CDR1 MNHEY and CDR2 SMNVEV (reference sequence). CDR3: CASSLMETGEQYF. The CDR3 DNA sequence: TGTGCCAGCAGTTTGATGGAAACGGGCGAGCAGTACTTC.

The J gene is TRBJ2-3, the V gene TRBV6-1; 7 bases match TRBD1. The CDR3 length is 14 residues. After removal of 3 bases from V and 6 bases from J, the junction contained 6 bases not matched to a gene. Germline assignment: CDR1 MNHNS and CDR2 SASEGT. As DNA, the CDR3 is TGTGCCAGCAGTGACTGGACAGGCGAGGATACGCAGTATTTT. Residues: CASSDWTGEDTQYF.

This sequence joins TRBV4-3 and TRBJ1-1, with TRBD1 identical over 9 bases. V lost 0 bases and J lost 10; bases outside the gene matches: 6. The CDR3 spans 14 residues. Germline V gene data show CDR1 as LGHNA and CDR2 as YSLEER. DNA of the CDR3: TGCGCCAGCAGCCAAGATCGTGGGACAGGGAGAGCTTTCTTT. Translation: CASSQDRGTGRAFF.

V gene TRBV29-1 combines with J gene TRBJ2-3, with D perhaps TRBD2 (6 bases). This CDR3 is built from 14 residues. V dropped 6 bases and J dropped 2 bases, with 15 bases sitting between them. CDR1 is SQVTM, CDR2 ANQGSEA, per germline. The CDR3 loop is CSVAKEGITDTQYF. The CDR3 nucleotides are TGCAGCGTCGCAAAGGAGGGTATCACAGATACGCAGTATTTT.

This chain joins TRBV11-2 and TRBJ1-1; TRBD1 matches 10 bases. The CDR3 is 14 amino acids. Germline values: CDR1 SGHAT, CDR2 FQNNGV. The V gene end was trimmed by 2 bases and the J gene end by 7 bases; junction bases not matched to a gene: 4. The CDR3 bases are TGTGCCAGCAGCTTATCGACAGGGGGCCTTGAAGCTTTCTTT. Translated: CASSLSTGGLEAFF. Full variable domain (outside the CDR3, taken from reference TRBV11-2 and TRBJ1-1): EAGVAQSPRYKIIEKRQSVAFWCNPISGHATLYWYQQILGQGPKLLIQFQNNGVVDDSQLPKDRFSAERLKGVDSTLKIQPAKLEDSAVYLCASSLSTGGLEAFFGQGTRLTVV.

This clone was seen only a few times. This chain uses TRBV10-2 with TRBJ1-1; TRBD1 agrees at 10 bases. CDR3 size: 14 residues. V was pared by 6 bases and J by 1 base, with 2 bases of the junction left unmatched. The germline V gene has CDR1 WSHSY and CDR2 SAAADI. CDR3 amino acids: CASRDRGANTEAFF. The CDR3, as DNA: TGCGCCAGCAGGGACAGGGGGGCGAACACTGAAGCTTTCTTT.

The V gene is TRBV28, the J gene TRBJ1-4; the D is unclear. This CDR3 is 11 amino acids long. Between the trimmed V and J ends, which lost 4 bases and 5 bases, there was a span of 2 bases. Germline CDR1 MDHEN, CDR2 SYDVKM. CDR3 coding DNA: TGTGCCAGCAGTTCGAATGAAAAACTGTTTTTT. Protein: CASSSNEKLFF.

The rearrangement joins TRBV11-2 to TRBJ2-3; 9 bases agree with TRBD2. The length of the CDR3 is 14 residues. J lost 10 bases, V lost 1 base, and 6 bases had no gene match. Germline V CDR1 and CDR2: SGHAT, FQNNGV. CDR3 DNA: TGTGCCAGCAGCTTAGCGCGGGAGGGCCTCCCGCAGTATTTT. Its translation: CASSLAREGLPQYF.

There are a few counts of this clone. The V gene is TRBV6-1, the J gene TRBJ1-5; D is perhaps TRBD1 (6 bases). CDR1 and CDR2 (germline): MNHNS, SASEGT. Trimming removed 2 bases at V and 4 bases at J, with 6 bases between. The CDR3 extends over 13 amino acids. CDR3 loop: CASSEQGNQPQHF. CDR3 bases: TGTGCCAGCAGTGAACAGGGGAATCAGCCCCAGCATTTT.

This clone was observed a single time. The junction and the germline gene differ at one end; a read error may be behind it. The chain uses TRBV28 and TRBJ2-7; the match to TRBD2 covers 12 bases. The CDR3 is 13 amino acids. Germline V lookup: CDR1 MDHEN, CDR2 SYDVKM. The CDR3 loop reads CASSLVTSGRPSF. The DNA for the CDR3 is TGTGCCAGCAGTTTAGTTACTAGCGGGAGGCCCTCATTC.

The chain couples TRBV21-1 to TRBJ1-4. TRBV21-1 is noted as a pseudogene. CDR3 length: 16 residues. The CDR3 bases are TGTGCCAGCAGCAAGGGGCCCGGGACTCGGGGTGAAAAACTGTTTTTT. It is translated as CASSKGPGTRGEKLFF.

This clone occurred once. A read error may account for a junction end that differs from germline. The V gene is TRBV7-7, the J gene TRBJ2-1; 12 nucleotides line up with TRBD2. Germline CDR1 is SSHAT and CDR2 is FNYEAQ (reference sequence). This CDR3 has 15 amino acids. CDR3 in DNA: TGTGCTAGCAGGCCGCTAGCGGGGGGGATCAATGAGCAGTTCTTC. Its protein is CASRPLAGGINEQFF.

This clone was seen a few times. The CDR3 is CAGRVGYGYTF. DNA for the CDR3: TGTGCCGGGCGGGTGGGCTATGGCTACACCTTC. This chain links TRBV19 with TRBJ1-2, with no clear D. The CDR3 is 11 residues long. The ends were cut back, 11 bases at V and 4 bases at J, with 11 bases in the middle. The germline CDR1 and CDR2 sequences are LNHDA and SQIVND (reference sequence). The variable domain in full, with the rest retrieved from reference TRBV19 and TRBJ1-2, is DGGITQSPKYLFRKEGQNVTLSCEQNLNHDAMYWYRQDPGQGLRLIYYSQIVNDFQKGDIAEGYSVSREKKESFPLTVTSAQKNPTAFYLCAGRVGYGYTFGSGTRLTVV.

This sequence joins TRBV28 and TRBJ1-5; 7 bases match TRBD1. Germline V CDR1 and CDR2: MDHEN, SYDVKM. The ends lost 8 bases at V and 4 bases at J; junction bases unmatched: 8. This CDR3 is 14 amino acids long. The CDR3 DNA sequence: TGTGCCAGCCTTACCGGGACAGTAAATCAGCCCCAGCATTTT. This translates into CASLTGTVNQPQHF.

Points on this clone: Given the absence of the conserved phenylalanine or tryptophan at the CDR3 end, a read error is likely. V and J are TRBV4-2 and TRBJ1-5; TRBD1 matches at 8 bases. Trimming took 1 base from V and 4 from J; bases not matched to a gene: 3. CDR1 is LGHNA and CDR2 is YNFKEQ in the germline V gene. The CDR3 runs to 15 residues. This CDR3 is CASSQAGGDNQPQHV. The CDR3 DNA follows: TGTGCCAGCAGCCAAGCAGGGGGCGATAATCAGCCCCAGCATGTT.

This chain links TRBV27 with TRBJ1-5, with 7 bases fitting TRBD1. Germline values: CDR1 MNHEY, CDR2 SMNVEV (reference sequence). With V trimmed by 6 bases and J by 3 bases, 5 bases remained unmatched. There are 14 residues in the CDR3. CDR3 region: CASRLTGINQPQHF. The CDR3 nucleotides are TGTGCCAGCAGACTGACAGGGATCAATCAGCCCCAGCATTTT.

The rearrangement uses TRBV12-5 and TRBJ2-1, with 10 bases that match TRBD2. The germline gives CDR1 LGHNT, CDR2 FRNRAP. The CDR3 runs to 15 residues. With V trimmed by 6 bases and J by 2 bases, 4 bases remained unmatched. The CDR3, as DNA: TGTGCTAGTGGCTCCGGACTAGCGGCCTACAATGAGCAGTTCTTC. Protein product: CASGSGLAAYNEQFF.